The sequence of this T cell receptor (beta chain) was determined in a study of Ad26.COV2.S vaccination and SARS-CoV-2 variants. Study as a whole: Ad26.COV2.S was injected intramuscularly once or twice, 56 days apart. Study results and caveats: The TCR breadth and depth analyses may have produced an underestimate of total T cell responses.

Germline-derived CDR1 and CDR2 are SGHNT and YENEEA. The CDR3 extends over 15 amino acids. The V and J ends lost 3 bases and 4 bases respectively, with 12 bases between them. Treatment: 15 to 20 received Ad26.COV2.S at low or high dose, single or two shots; 5 received placebo; per-sample allocation not given. The samples were gathered on day 63 after the first injection of vaccine or placebo. Sequencing used immunoSEQ multiplex PCR; TCRdb keeps in-frame clones, though not all of them. This sample has some 340,000 clones, with about 82% found just once. Note on this clone: Its specificity is unknown.

This chain links TRBV11-3 with TRBJ2-2; a weak D match, TRBD1 (6 bases). The sequenced sample was peripheral blood, obtained in a trial of Ad26.COV2.S vaccine versus placebo. The receptor's source is a person between 18 and 65 years old who received the Ad26.COV2.S COVID-19 vaccine or a placebo. The CDR3 sequence: CASSFGQSITGELFF. In DNA, the CDR3 is TGTGCCAGCAGCTTCGGACAGAGCATCACCGGGGAGCTGTTTTTT.